Shown below are 10 T cell receptor beta chains from a single sample sequenced in a study of blood T cell repertoires in COVID-19 (TCRdb year 2020). The library was obtained by the immunoSEQ multiplex PCR assay. In TCRdb, the immuneACCESS table is reduced to in-frame sequences with V and J assigned. These tables do not hold every clone; where another copy was compared, an unresolved V gene accounts for under half, and the others remain unexplained. Across this sample there are about 14,000 clones, with about 80% seen only once. The top ten clones comprise 9.7% of the sample. Sequenced: peripheral blood. These receptors were collected from a man aged 70 or older with acute or convalescent COVID-19.

The gene calls are TRBV7-2 and TRBJ1-1; 8 nucleotides agree with TRBD1. The CDR3 covers 15 residues. With V trimmed by 4 bases and J by 4 bases, 8 bases remained unmatched. CDR1 and CDR2 from the germline V gene are SGHTA and FQGNSA. The CDR3 spells CASSYGQGRGTEAFF. The CDR3 DNA reads as TGTGCCAGCAGCTACGGACAGGGTAGAGGCACTGAAGCTTTCTTT.

The V call is TRBV7-9, the J call TRBJ1-6; D ambiguous. The CDR3 covers 13 residues. Germline assignment: CDR1 SEHNR and CDR2 FQNEAQ (reference sequence). With 11 bases removed from V and 7 bases from J, the gap between germline ends came to 15 bases. CDR3 region: CAGERKENSPLHF. The CDR3 region has the DNA TGTGCCGGGGAGAGGAAAGAAAATTCACCCCTCCACTTT.

This chain uses TRBV11-3 with TRBJ2-1; 8 bases fit TRBD2. CDR3 length equals 13 residues. Germline CDR1 and CDR2: SGHNT and YENEEA. The V segment lost 2 bases and the J segment 12 bases; nucleotides outside the gene matches: 6. In DNA form, the CDR3 reads TGTGCCAGCAGCTTAACGGGGGGGCCGTTGCAGTTCTTC. As protein: CASSLTGGPLQFF.

The genes are TRBV19 and TRBJ2-7; 7 bases are a match to TRBD2. From germline, CDR1 is LNHDA and CDR2 SQIVND (reference sequence). The J segment lost 4 bases and the V segment lost 7 bases, leaving 10 bases of the junction unmatched. This CDR3 contains 14 residues. The CDR3 is CASKKGLADYEQYF. CDR3 nucleotides: TGTGCCAGTAAGAAGGGGCTAGCGGATTACGAGCAGTACTTC. Combining the CDR3 with reference TRBV19 and TRBJ2-7 gives the whole variable domain DGGITQSPKYLFRKEGQNVTLSCEQNLNHDAMYWYRQDPGQGLRLIYYSQIVNDFQKGDIAEGYSVSREKKESFPLTVTSAQKNPTAFYLCASKKGLADYEQYFGPGTRLTVT.

This clone has just one count. The chain employs TRBV5-4 and TRBJ1-6; no definite D call. The germline V gene encodes CDR1 SGHNT and CDR2 YYREEE (reference sequence). Deletions cut 0 bases from V and 3 bases from J, with 4 bases between. CDR3 length: 14 residues. In DNA form, the CDR3 reads TGTGCCAGCAGCTTGGACAGCTATAATTCACCCCTCCACTTT. The encoded protein is CASSLDSYNSPLHF.

The rearrangement links TRBV11-2 to TRBJ2-3, with TRBD2 as a possible D gene (5 bases). Trimming took off 4 bases at V and 1 base at J, with 9 bases between the two ends. The CDR3 runs 14 residues. Germline V gene data show CDR1 as SGHAT and CDR2 as FQNNGV. The CDR3 region is CASSYEGRTDTQYF. CDR3 nucleotides: TGTGCCAGCAGCTATGAGGGTCGCACAGATACGCAGTATTTT. Together with reference TRBV11-2 and TRBJ2-3, the CDR3 gives the full variable domain: EAGVAQSPRYKIIEKRQSVAFWCNPISGHATLYWYQQILGQGPKLLIQFQNNGVVDDSQLPKDRFSAERLKGVDSTLKIQPAKLEDSAVYLCASSYEGRTDTQYFGPGTRLTVL.

V and J are TRBV27 and TRBJ2-7, with 9 bases identical to TRBD1. This CDR3 has 15 amino acids. V trimming: 1 base; J trimming: 3 bases; junction bases outside the gene matches: 4. Germline-derived CDR1 and CDR2 are MNHEY and SMNVEV (reference sequence). The CDR3 loop reads CASSLFGDRVYEQYF. The CDR3 DNA is TGTGCCAGCAGTTTATTTGGGGACAGGGTCTACGAGCAGTACTTC.

The V call is TRBV19, the J call TRBJ1-3, with D possibly being TRBD1 (5 bases). This CDR3 has 16 amino acids. V shed 5 bases and J shed 4 bases, with 18 bases lying between them. Germline loops: CDR1 LNHDA, CDR2 SQIVND (reference sequence). CDR3 in amino acids: CASSATATASGNTIYF. The CDR3 DNA reads TGTGCCAGTAGTGCTACGGCGACAGCTTCCGGAAACACCATATATTTT.

CDR3 nucleotide sequence: TGTGCCAGTAGCCGGCTAGCGGTGTCCTACAATGAGCAGTTCTTC. It specifies CASSRLAVSYNEQFF. The chain joins TRBV19 to TRBJ2-1; 7 bases map to TRBD2. CDR3 length equals 15 residues. V shed 6 bases, J shed 1 base, and the junction held 6 bases outside the gene matches. Germline V gene sequence: CDR1 LNHDA, CDR2 SQIVND (reference sequence).

This clone was seen only once. V is TRBV5-1 and J is TRBJ1-1; D gene ambiguous. Trimming took off 7 bases at V and 1 base at J, with 11 bases between the two ends. CDR3 size: 13 residues. The V gene's germline CDR1 is SGHRS and CDR2 YFSETQ. The DNA of the CDR3 is TGCGCCAGCGGGGTGGGAGGGAACACTGAAGCTTTCTTT. This codes for CASGVGGNTEAFF.